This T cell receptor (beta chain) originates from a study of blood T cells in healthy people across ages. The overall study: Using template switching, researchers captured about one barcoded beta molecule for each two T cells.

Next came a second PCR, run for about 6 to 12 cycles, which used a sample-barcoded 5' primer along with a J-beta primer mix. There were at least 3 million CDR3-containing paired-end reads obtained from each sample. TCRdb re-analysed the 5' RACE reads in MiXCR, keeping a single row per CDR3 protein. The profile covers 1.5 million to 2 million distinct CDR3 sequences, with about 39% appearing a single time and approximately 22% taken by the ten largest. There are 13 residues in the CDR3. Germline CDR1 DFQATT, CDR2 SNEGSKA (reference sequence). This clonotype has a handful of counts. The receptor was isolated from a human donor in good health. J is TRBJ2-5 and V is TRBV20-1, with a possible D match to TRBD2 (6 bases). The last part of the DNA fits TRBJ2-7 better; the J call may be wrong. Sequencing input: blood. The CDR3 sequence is CSASRESHYEQYF. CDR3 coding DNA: TGCAGTGCTAGCCGGGAGAGTCATTACGAGCAGTACTTC.